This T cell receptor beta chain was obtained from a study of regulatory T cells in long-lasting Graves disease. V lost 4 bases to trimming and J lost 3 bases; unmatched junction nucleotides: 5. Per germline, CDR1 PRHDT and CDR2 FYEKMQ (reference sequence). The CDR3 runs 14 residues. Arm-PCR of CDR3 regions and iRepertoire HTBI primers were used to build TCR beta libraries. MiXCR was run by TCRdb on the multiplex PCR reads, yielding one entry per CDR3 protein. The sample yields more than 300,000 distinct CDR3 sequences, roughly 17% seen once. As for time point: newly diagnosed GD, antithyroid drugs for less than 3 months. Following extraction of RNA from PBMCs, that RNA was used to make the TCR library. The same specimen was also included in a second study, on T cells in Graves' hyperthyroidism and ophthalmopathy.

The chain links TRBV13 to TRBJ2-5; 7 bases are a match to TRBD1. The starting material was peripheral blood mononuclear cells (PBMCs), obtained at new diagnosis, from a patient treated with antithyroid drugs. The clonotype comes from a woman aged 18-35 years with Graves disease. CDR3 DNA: TGTGCCAGCAGCTCCGGGACAGACGAAGAGACCCAGTACTTC. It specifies CASSSGTDEETQYF.